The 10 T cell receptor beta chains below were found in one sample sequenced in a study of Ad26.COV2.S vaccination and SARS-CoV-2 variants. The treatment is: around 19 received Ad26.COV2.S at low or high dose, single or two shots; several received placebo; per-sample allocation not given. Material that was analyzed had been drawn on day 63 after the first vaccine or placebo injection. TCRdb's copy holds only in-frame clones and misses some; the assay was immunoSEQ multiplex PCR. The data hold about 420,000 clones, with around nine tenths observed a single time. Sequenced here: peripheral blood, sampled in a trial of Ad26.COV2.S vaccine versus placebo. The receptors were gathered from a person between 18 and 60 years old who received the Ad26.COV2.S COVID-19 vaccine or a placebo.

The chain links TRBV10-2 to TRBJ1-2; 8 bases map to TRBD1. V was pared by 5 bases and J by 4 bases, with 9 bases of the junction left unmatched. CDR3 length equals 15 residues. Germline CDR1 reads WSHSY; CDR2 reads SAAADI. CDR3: CASSLGQGLSYGYTF. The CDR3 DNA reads TGCGCCAGCAGTCTCGGACAGGGCTTAAGCTATGGCTACACCTTC.

In nucleotides, the CDR3 is TGCGCCAGCAGCTTGGGAGACAGCAATCAGGGGACCCAGCATTTT. It encodes CASSLGDSNQGTQHF. J is TRBJ1-5 and V is TRBV5-1; tentative D call: TRBD1 (6 bases). Trimming took off 0 bases at V and 11 bases at J, with 18 bases between the two ends. From germline, CDR1 is SGHRS and CDR2 YFSETQ. The length of the CDR3 is 15 residues.

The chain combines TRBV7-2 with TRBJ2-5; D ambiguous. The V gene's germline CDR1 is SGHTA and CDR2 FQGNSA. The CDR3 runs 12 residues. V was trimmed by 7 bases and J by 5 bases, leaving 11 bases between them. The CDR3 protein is CASTMSGETQYF. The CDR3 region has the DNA TGTGCCAGCACCATGAGTGGGGAGACCCAGTACTTC.

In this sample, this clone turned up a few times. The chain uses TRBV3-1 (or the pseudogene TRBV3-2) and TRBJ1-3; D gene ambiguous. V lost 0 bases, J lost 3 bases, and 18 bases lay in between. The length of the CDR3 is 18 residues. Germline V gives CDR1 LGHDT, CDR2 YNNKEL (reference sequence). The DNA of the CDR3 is TGTGCCAGCAGCCAAGATACGTCCGGGGAAGTTTTTGGAAACACCATATATTTT. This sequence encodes CASSQDTSGEVFGNTIYF.

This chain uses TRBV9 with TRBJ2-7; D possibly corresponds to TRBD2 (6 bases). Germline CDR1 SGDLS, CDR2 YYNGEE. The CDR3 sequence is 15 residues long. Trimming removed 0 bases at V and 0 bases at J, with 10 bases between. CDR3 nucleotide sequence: TGTGCCAGCAGCGTAGCCGGGGGTTACTCCTACGAGCAGTACTTC. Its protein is CASSVAGGYSYEQYF.

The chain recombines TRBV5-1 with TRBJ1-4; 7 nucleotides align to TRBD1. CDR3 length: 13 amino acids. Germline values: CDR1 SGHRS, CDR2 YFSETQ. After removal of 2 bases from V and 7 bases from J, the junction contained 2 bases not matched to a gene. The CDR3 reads CASSFNRGEKLFF. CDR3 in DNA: TGCGCCAGCAGCTTTAACAGGGGTGAAAAACTGTTTTTT.

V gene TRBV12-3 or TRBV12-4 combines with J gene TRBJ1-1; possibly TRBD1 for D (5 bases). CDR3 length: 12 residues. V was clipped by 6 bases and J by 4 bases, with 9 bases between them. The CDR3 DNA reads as TGTGCCAGCAGCTGGGGGGGCACTGAAGCTTTCTTT. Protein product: CASSWGGTEAFF.

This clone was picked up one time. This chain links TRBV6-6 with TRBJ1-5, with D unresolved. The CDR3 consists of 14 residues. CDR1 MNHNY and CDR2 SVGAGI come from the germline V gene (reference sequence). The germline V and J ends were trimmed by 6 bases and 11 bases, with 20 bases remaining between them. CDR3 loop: CASSPNVRTRAQHF. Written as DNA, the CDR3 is TGTGCCAGCAGCCCGAACGTACGAACACGGGCCCAGCATTTT.

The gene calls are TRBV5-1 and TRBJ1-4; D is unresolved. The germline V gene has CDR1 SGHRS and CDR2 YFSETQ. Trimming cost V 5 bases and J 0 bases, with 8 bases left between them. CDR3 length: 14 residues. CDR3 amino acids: CASSVQPTNEKLFF. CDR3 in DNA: TGCGCCAGCAGTGTACAACCAACTAATGAAAAACTGTTTTTT.

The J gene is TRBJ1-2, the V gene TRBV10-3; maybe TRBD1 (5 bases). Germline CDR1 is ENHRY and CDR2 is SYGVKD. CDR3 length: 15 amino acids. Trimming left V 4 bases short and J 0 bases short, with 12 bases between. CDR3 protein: CAISVGQGPNYGYTF. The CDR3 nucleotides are TGTGCCATCAGTGTTGGGCAGGGACCTAACTATGGCTACACCTTC.